The entry below gives a single T cell receptor (beta chain) sequence along with its context. Its antigen is unknown. This entry belongs to a study of cytomegalovirus exposure and HLA in healthy donors. Study results and limitations: Testing in vitro showed a few CMV-associated chains specific for CMV antigens. With high specificity and sensitivity, the classifier reportedly diagnosed cytomegalovirus status. Most TCR sequences showed up rarely, but some public TCRs showed up in many donors.

The CDR3 has 12 amino acids. V gave up 1 base and J gave up 10 bases, with 9 bases separating them. Germline loops: CDR1 SGHRS, CDR2 YFSETQ. The PCR used 60 Vbeta and 13 Jbeta primers. As originally analysed: Among the unique TCR beta chains that a later analysis counted, roughly 80 million in all, 10 million to 13 million were shared. The repertoire was sequenced with immunoSEQ multiplex PCR; TCRdb's copy has only in-frame clones and lacks some. The V and J calls and the clone size are those of that table, but D and trimming were determined from the DNA. The sample records roughly 80,000 clones, 67% being singletons.

The receptor was derived from a woman between 45 and 65 years old in good health and CMV-seropositive. The chain has TRBV5-1 and TRBJ2-1; D gene ambiguous. Sequenced: PBMCs. CDR3 DNA: TGCGCCAGCAGCTTGAACAGCCCCGAGCAGTTCTTC. Translating gives CASSLNSPEQFF. Variable domain in full (rest from reference TRBV5-1 and TRBJ2-1): KAGVTQTPRYLIKTRGQQVTLSCSPISGHRSVSWYQQTPGQGLQFLFEYFSETQRNKGNFPGRFSGRQFSNSRSEMNVSTLELGDSALYLCASSLNSPEQFFGPGTRLTVL.